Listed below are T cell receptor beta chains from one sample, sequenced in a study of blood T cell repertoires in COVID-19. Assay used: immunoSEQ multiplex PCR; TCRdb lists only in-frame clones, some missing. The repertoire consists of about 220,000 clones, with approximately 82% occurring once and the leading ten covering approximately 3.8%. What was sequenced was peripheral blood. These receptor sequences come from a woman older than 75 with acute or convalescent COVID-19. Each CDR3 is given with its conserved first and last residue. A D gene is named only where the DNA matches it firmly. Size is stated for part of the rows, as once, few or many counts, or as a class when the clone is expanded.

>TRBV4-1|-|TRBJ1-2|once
TGCGCCAGCAGCCAAAAGTTGGGCGATGGCTACACCTTC
CASSQKLGDGYTF
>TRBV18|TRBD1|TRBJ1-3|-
TGTGCCAGCTCACCACCGGACAGGGGAAACACCATATATTTT
CASSPPDRGNTIYF
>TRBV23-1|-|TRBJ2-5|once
TGCGCCAGCAGTACAGGGACGGATCAAGAGACCCAGTACTTC
CASSTGTDQETQYF
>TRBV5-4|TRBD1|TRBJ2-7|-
TGTGCCAGCAGCTTGTCCGGGACAGGGGTAGGCGAGCAGTACTTC
CASSLSGTGVGEQYF
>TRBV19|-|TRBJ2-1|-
TGTGCCAGTGGGGACTCAAGGAGCTCCTACAATGAGCAGTTCTTC
CASGDSRSSYNEQFF
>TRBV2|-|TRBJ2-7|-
TGTGCCAGCAGTGAGAGGGTTTCGTACTTC
CASSERVSYF
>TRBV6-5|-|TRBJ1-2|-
TGTGCCAGCCTACCCCCAGGAACTAACTATGGCTACACCTTC
CASLPPGTNYGYTF
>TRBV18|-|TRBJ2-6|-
TGTGCCAGCTCACCAAGGGGCCCCTCCTCTGGGGCCAACGTCCTGACTTTC
CASSPRGPSSGANVLTF
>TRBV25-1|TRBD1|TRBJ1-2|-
TGTGCCAGCAACCCAACAGGGGGAAACTATGGCTACACCTTC
CASNPTGGNYGYTF
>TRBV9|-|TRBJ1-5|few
TGTGCCAGCAGCCCCCTTCCGGATCAGCCCCAGCATTTT
CASSPLPDQPQHF
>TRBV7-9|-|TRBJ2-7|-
TGTGCCAGCACCTCCGGGAACACCTACGAGCAGTACTTC
CASTSGNTYEQYF